This T cell receptor (beta chain) was retrieved from a study of T cell responses to AZD1222 COVID-19 vaccine. Study outcomes and limitations: Donors skewed white British and female; clonal diversity was possibly underestimated.

Sequenced by immunoSEQ multiplex PCR; TCRdb stores in-frame clones only, minus some. The sample has 150,000 or so clones; roughly 89% are singletons. The V end was cut by 3 bases, the J end by 5 bases, with 13 bases between. The CDR3 covers 14 residues. Germline CDR1 ENHRY, CDR2 SYGVKD. Comments on this clone: Its antigen remains unidentified.

The chain links TRBV10-3 to TRBJ1-1, with a weak D call TRBD1 (5 bases). This TCR came from an adult in good health. Sequencing used peripheral blood, obtained on day 0 of AZD1222 vaccination. CDR3: CAISDGQGGTEAFF. The DNA for the CDR3 is TGTGCCATCAGTGACGGGCAGGGAGGGACTGAAGCTTTCTTT.